The text below deals with one TCR beta chain. The source of the sample is a study of blood T cell repertoires in COVID-19. Study information: Some COVID-19 samples were acute and others convalescent; all came from the United States, Italy and Spain. T cells, B-cell-depleted T cells, or PBMCs provided the cDNA or gDNA that served as material.

As handled by the study authors: Estimation of nucleated cell counts relied on the amplification of reference gene primers. Method: immunoSEQ multiplex PCR; TCRdb's copy keeps in-frame clones and lacks some. From that table come the V and J calls and clone size; the DNA was used to work out D and trimming. Here the sample spans fewer than 400,000 clones, approximately 87% being singletons. Followed over time, Seattle patients had been enrolled while infection was active. This clonotype was obtained from a woman aged 30 to 39 with COVID-19, enrolled during active disease. The specimen sequenced was peripheral blood.

This chain's CDR3 is CASSLGAGELFF. For the CDR3, the DNA is TGCGCCAGCAGCTTGGGGGCAGGGGAGCTGTTTTTT. The genes are TRBV5-1 and TRBJ2-2; D not resolved. Trimming pared 0 bases from V and 8 bases from J, leaving 5 bases between. This CDR3 spans 12 amino acids. Looked up from germline, CDR1 is SGHRS and CDR2 is YFSETQ.